The entry below describes one TCR beta chain. One entry per CDR3 protein results from TCRdb running MiXCR on the 5' RACE reads. The data hold under 450,000 distinct CDR3 sequences, with around 14% observed a single time. This sample was taken from a study of T-cell memory formation after mild COVID-19. Study context: Largely, the TCR clusters proved donor specific.

V trimming: 0 bases; J trimming: 1 base; junction bases outside the gene matches: 8. CDR1 LGHNA and CDR2 YSLEER come from the germline V gene. The CDR3 runs to 18 residues. The receptor was isolated from a man aged 18 to 29 who had mild COVID-19 (a few samples of this study predate the infection). Cell type and time point are not known. The chain recombines TRBV4-3 with TRBJ2-2, with 7 bases that match TRBD1. The specimen was PBMCs or a T cell subset sorted from them (not recorded which). The CDR3 region is CASSQEKGAVLNTGELFF. For the CDR3, the DNA is TGCGCCAGCAGCCAAGAAAAGGGGGCCGTCCTGAACACCGGGGAGCTGTTTTTT.